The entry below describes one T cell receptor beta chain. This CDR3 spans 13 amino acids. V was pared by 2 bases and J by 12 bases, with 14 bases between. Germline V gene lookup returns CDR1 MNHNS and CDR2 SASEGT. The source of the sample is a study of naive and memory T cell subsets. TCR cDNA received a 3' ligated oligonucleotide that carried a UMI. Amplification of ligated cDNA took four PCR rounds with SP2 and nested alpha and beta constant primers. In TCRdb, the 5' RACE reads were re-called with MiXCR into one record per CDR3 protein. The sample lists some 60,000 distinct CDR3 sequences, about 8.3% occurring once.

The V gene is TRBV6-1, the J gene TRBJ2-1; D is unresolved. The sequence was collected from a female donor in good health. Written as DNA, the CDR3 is TGTGCCAGCAGTGAAATCTTCCGTCTCGCGCAGTTCTTC. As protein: CASSEIFRLAQFF.